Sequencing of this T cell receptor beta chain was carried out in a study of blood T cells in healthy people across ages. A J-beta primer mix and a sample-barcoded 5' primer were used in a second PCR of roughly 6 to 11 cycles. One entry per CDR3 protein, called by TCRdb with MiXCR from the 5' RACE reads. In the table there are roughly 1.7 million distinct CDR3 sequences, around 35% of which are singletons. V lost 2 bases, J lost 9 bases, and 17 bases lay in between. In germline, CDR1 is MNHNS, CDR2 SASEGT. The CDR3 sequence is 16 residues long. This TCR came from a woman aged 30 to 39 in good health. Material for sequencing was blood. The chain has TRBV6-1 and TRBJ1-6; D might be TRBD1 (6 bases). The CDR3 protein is CASSEPDRLGISPLHF. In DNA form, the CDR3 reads TGTGCCAGCAGTGAACCCGACAGGTTGGGGATTTCACCCCTCCACTTT.